The 19 T cell receptor beta chains below were found in one sample sequenced in a study of blood T cell repertoires in COVID-19. Some clones are missing from TCRdb's copy, which holds only in-frame ones; the method was immunoSEQ multiplex PCR. The sample lists over 600,000 clones, 90% occurring once. Material: peripheral blood. The receptor source for this set is a young woman with acute or convalescent COVID-19.

The genes are TRBV28 and TRBJ1-1; 7 bases are a match to TRBD1. Trimming at V came to 6 bases and at J to 1 base, leaving 8 bases not matched to a gene. Germline values: CDR1 MDHEN, CDR2 SYDVKM. This CDR3 comprises 15 residues. CDR3 in DNA: TGTGCCAGCAGCTTTCAGACAGGGCCGAACACTGAAGCTTTCTTT. It encodes CASSFQTGPNTEAFF.

The chain employs TRBV5-1 and TRBJ2-7, with D possibly being TRBD2 (5 bases). V gave up 4 bases and J gave up 0 bases, with 14 bases separating them. This CDR3 has 15 residues. Germline CDR1 reads SGHRS; CDR2 reads YFSETQ. The CDR3 sequence: CASSTQLGSSYEQYF. CDR3 DNA sequence: TGCGCCAGCAGCACCCAACTAGGGAGCTCCTACGAGCAGTACTTC.

The chain recombines TRBV10-3 with TRBJ2-3; TRBD1 agrees at 9 bases. V shed 8 bases and J 3 bases; nucleotides not matched to a gene: 6. CDR3 length: 14 residues. CDR1 and CDR2 from the germline V gene are ENHRY and SYGVKD. CDR3 region: CAIGTGSSTDTQYF. CDR3 nucleotides: TGTGCCATCGGGACAGGGTCGAGTACAGATACGCAGTATTTT.

The chain recombines TRBV12-3 or TRBV12-4 with TRBJ2-5; D is possibly TRBD2 (5 bases). Between the trimmed V and J ends, which lost 7 bases and 7 bases, there was a span of 13 bases. CDR3 size: 12 residues. CDR3 bases: TGTGCCAGCATTACTCGGGCGGGGACCCAGTACTTC. This codes for CASITRAGTQYF.

A single count supports this clone. The chain links TRBV12-2 to TRBJ1-6; no DNA check was done on the table's D call, TRBD1. TRBV12-2 is a known pseudogene. The CDR3 is made up of 14 amino acids. CDR3 amino acids: CASRNRDRASPLHF. As DNA, the CDR3 is TGTGCAAGTCGCAACCGGGACAGGGCCTCACCCCTCCACTTT.

J is TRBJ1-5 and V is TRBV4-1; the D gene is possibly TRBD1 (6 bases). V dropped 0 bases and J dropped 7 bases, with 13 bases sitting between them. Per the germline V gene, CDR1 is MGHRA and CDR2 is YSYEKL. CDR3 size: 15 residues. CDR3 in DNA: TGCGCCAGCAGCCAAGATAACACAGGGCGGCAGCCCCAGCATTTT. As protein: CASSQDNTGRQPQHF.

V usage is TRBV11-2 and J usage is TRBJ1-2; perhaps TRBD1 as D (6 bases). Trimming left V 1 base short and J 13 bases short, with 7 bases between. Germline V lookup: CDR1 SGHAT, CDR2 FQNNGV. CDR3 length: 10 residues. This chain's CDR3 is CASSLVGATF. CDR3 nucleotide sequence: TGTGCCAGCAGCTTAGTGGGGGCCACCTTC.

The chain carries TRBV3-1 (or the pseudogene TRBV3-2) and TRBJ1-2, with 11 bases lining up with TRBD1. This CDR3 spans 15 amino acids. The V segment lost 6 bases and the J segment 4 bases; nucleotides outside the gene matches: 7. Germline V lookup: CDR1 LGHDT, CDR2 YNNKEL (reference sequence). CDR3 sequence reads: CASSRDRGVVYGYTF. As DNA, the CDR3 is TGTGCCAGCAGTCGGGACAGGGGGGTGGTCTATGGCTACACCTTC.

The CDR3 sequence is CASSALNNQPQHF. The DNA of the CDR3 is TGTGCCAGCTCAGCCCTAAACAATCAGCCCCAGCATTTT. The J gene is TRBJ1-5, the V gene TRBV18; no clear D gene. This CDR3 is built from 13 residues. Deletions cut 5 bases from V and 3 bases from J, with 8 bases between. CDR1 is KGHSH, CDR2 LQKENI, per germline.

The genes are TRBV5-1 and TRBJ1-2; D not resolved. V was clipped by 0 bases and J by 4 bases, with 16 bases between them. This CDR3 contains 16 residues. Per germline, CDR1 SGHRS and CDR2 YFSETQ. The CDR3 here is CASSLVDAAGPYGYTF. DNA of the CDR3: TGCGCCAGCAGCTTGGTTGATGCCGCGGGCCCCTATGGCTACACCTTC.

This chain connects TRBV6-5 to TRBJ1-5; D possibly corresponds to TRBD1 (5 bases). V dropped 10 bases and J dropped 6 bases, with 16 bases sitting between them. CDR1 and CDR2 from the germline V gene are MNHEY and SVGAGI. The CDR3 has 13 amino acids. The DNA of the CDR3 is TGTGCCACCGACGGGGGACCAGGTCAGCCCCAGCATTTT. Protein product: CATDGGPGQPQHF.

The genes are TRBV7-2 and TRBJ1-5; D is unresolved. The germline gives CDR1 SGHTA, CDR2 FQGNSA. The CDR3 consists of 14 residues. The V and J ends lost 4 bases and 5 bases respectively, with 12 bases between them. CDR3 DNA sequence: TGTGCCAGCAGCTCAGGCCCGGGAGATCAGCCCCAGCATTTT. As protein: CASSSGPGDQPQHF.

The V gene is TRBV21-1, the J gene TRBJ2-3; the listed D gene, TRBD2, was not tested against the DNA. TRBV21-1 is a listed pseudogene. The CDR3 totals 18 residues. In DNA form, the CDR3 reads TGTGCCAGCAGCAAATTGAGCGGGGGGGCCCCAAACACAGATACGCAGTATTTT. This codes for CASSKLSGGAPNTDTQYF.

This sequence joins TRBV6-4 and TRBJ2-3; D is uncertain. V gave up 3 bases and J gave up 0 bases, with 16 bases separating them. The CDR3 has 17 residues. Germline CDR1 MRHNA, CDR2 SNTAGT. The CDR3 sequence: CASSEASLSSSTDTQYF. As DNA, the CDR3 is TGTGCCAGCAGTGAAGCTTCACTTTCAAGCAGCACAGATACGCAGTATTTT.

The chain links TRBV3-1 (or the pseudogene TRBV3-2) to TRBJ1-1; no firm D call. With 4 bases removed from V and 1 base from J, the gap between germline ends came to 13 bases. Germline CDR1 reads LGHDT; CDR2 reads YNNKEL (reference sequence). The CDR3 has 15 amino acids. The CDR3 DNA is TGTGCCAGCAGCCCTAACCGCGTCGGGAACACTGAAGCTTTCTTT. Translation: CASSPNRVGNTEAFF.

The chain joins TRBV12-5 to TRBJ1-1; the D gene is possibly TRBD1 (5 bases). The V end lost 1 base, the J end lost 7 bases, and 13 bases lay between the germline ends. Per germline, CDR1 LGHNT and CDR2 FRNRAP. The CDR3 sequence is 14 residues long. DNA for the CDR3: TGTGCTAGTGGTTTGGGTCAGGGAATCAGTGAAGCTTTCTTT. Protein: CASGLGQGISEAFF.

This chain joins TRBV4-1 and TRBJ2-2, with 12 bases matching TRBD1. Germline CDR1 reads MGHRA; CDR2 reads YSYEKL. The CDR3 runs 17 residues. The V and J ends lost 3 bases and 8 bases, in that order; junction bases with no gene match: 10. The DNA of the CDR3 is TGCGCCAGCAGCCACCCCGGGACAGGGGGCACCCTAGGGGAGCTGTTTTTT. Translating gives CASSHPGTGGTLGELFF.

The chain is built from TRBV24-1 and TRBJ2-3; 8 nucleotides line up with TRBD1. The ends lost 1 base at V and 4 bases at J; junction bases unmatched: 3. Germline V lookup: CDR1 KGHDR, CDR2 SFDVKD. This CDR3 spans 15 amino acids. The CDR3 region has the DNA TGTGCCACCAGTGATTTCCAGGGGGCGGCAGATACGCAGTATTTT. Translation gives CATSDFQGAADTQYF.

J is TRBJ1-1 and V is TRBV18; 7 positions agree with TRBD1. The J segment lost 10 bases and the V segment lost 3 bases, leaving 5 bases of the junction unmatched. Germline-derived CDR1 and CDR2 are KGHSH and LQKENI. CDR3 size: 12 residues. The DNA of the CDR3 is TGTGCCAGCTCACCCGACAGGGTAGCAGCTTTCTTT. Its protein is CASSPDRVAAFF.